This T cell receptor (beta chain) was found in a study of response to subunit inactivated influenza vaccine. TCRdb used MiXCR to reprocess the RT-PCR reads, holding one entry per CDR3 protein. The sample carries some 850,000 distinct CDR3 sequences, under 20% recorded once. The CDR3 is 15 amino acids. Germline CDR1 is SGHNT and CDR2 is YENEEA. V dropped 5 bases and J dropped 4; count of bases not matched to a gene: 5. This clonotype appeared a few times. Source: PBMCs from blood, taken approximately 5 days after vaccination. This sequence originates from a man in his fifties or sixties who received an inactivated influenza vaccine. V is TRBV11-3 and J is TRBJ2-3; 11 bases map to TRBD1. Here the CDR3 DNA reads TGTGCCAGCAGCCCAGGGGGACAGGGGGCAGATACGCAGTATTTT. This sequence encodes CASSPGGQGADTQYF. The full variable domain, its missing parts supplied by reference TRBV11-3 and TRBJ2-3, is EAGVVQSPRYKIIEKKQPVAFWCNPISGHNTLYWYLQNLGQGPELLIRYENEEAVDDSQLPKDRFSAERLKGVDSTLKIQPAELGDSAVYLCASSPGGQGADTQYFGPGTRLTVL.